The subject of this entry is one T cell receptor beta chain. The trim removed 4 bases at V and 7 bases at J, leaving 9 bases unmatched. This CDR3 is 16 amino acids long. The germline gives CDR1 SGHTS, CDR2 YDEGEE. Donors counted as nominally healthy when sampled, yet unrecorded immune exposures were likely. It was with 60 Vbeta and 13 Jbeta primers that the PCR ran. Sequencing was performed with immunoSEQ multiplex PCR; in TCRdb, only in-frame clones are kept and a portion is missing. This sample has around 170,000 clones, with around 85% found just once. The sample comes from a study of cytomegalovirus exposure and HLA in healthy donors.

The TCR comes from a man in his forties in good health and CMV-seropositive. Sequenced: PBMCs. This chain uses TRBV5-8 with TRBJ1-6; 9 bases agree with TRBD1. CDR3: CASSTPPGQGNSPLHF. In DNA form, the CDR3 reads TGTGCCAGCAGCACGCCGCCGGGACAGGGAAATTCACCCCTCCACTTT.